This TCR beta chain was recovered during a study of cytomegalovirus exposure and HLA in healthy donors. 60 Vbeta and 13 Jbeta primers were used in PCR. Using immunoSEQ multiplex PCR, the repertoire was profiled, and TCRdb retains in-frame clones only, with some absent. The table includes 100,000 to 150,000 clones, 73% detected once. This CDR3 contains 13 residues. Germline lookup yields CDR1 SGHRS and CDR2 YFSETQ. V was shortened by 0 bases and J by 5 bases, with 8 bases between the two germline ends. The chain couples TRBV5-1 to TRBJ2-5; D remains ambiguous. The receptor comes from a man aged 55 to 70 in good health and CMV-seropositive. Sequenced input: PBMCs. The CDR3: CASSLGARETQYF. The CDR3 DNA sequence: TGCGCCAGCAGCTTGGGGGCCAGGGAGACCCAGTACTTC. The complete variable domain, with remaining parts taken from reference TRBV5-1 and TRBJ2-5, reads KAGVTQTPRYLIKTRGQQVTLSCSPISGHRSVSWYQQTPGQGLQFLFEYFSETQRNKGNFPGRFSGRQFSNSRSEMNVSTLELGDSALYLCASSLGARETQYFGPGTRLLVL.